This TCR beta chain derives from a study of cytomegalovirus exposure and HLA in healthy donors. The CDR3 consists of 13 residues. Trimming removed 0 bases at V and 7 bases at J, with 10 bases between. Germline CDR1 GTSNPN, CDR2 SVGIG (reference sequence). PCR used 60 Vbeta primers and 13 Jbeta primers. Clones were sequenced by immunoSEQ multiplex PCR, and TCRdb holds only the in-frame ones, with some missing. Found here are roughly 180,000 clones, 82% of them singletons; the top ten hold less than 2%. The source of this sequence is a man between 35 and 55 years old in good health and CMV-seronegative. V gene TRBV30 combines with J gene TRBJ1-5; no definite D call. Sequencing was performed on PBMCs. The CDR3 reads CAWSVMGGQPQHF. CDR3 DNA: TGTGCCTGGAGTGTAATGGGAGGGCAGCCCCAGCATTTT.